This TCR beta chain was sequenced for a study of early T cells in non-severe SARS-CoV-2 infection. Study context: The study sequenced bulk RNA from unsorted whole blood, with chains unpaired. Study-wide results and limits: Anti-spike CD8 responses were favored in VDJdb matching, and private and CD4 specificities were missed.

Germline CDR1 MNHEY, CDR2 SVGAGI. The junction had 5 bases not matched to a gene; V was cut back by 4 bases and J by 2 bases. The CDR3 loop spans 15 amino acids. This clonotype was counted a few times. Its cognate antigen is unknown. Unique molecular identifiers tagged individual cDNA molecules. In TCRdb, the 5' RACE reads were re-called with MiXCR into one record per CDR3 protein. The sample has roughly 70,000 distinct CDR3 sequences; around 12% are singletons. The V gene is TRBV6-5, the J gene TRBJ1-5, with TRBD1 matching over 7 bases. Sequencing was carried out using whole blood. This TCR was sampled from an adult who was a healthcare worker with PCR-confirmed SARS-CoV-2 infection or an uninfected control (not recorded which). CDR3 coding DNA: TGTGCCAGCAGTTCAGATCAGGGGGGCAATCAGCCCCAGCATTTT. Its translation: CASSSDQGGNQPQHF.